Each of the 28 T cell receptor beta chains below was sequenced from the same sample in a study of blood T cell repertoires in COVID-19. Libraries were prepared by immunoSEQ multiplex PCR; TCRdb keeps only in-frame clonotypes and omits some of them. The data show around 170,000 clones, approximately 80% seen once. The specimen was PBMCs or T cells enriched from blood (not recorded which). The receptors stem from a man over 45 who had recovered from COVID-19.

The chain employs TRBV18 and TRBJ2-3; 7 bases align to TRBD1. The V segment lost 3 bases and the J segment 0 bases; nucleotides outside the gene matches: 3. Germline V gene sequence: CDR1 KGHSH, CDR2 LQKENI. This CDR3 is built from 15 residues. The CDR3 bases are TGTGCCAGCTCACCTATGACAGGGAGCACAGATACGCAGTATTTT. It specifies CASSPMTGSTDTQYF.

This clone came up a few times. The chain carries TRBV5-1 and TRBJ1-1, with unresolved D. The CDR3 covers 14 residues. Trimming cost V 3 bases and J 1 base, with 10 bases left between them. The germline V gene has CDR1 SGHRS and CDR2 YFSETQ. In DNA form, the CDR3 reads TGCGCCAGCAGCTCCTTAACTCAGAACACTGAAGCTTTCTTT. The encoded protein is CASSSLTQNTEAFF.

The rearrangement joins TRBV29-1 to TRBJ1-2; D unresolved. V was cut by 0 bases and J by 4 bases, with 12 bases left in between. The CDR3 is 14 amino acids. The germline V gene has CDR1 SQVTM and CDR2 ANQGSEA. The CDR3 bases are TGCAGCGTTGAAGATGTCCGGGAAACCTATGGCTACACCTTC. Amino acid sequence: CSVEDVRETYGYTF. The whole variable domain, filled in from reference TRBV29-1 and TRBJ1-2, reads SAVISQKPSRDICQRGTSLTIQCQVDSQVTMMFWYRQQPGQSLTLIATANQGSEATYESGFVIDKFPISRPNLTFSTLTVSNMSPEDSSIYLCSVEDVRETYGYTFGSGTRLTVV.

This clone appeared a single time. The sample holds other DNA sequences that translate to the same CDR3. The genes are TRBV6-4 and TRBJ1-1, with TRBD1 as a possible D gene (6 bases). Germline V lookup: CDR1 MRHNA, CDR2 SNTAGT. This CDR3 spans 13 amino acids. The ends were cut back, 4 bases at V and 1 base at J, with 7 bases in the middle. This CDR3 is CASSAQGNTEAFF. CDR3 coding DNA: TGTGCCAGCAGTGCACAGGGGAACACTGAAGCTTTCTTT.

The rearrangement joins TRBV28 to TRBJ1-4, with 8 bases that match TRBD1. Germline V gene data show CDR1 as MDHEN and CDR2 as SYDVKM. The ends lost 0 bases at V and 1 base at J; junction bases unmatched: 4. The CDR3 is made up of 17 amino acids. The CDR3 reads CASSLWAGTGTNEKLFF. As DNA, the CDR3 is TGTGCCAGCAGTTTATGGGCAGGGACAGGAACTAATGAAAAACTGTTTTTT.

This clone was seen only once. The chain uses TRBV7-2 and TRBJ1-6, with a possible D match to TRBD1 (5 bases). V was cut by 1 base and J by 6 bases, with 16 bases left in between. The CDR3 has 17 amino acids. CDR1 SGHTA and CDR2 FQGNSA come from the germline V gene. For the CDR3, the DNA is TGTGCCAGCAGCTTAGAGGGCAGGGAGGGACCTAATTCACCCCTCCACTTT. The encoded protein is CASSLEGREGPNSPLHF.

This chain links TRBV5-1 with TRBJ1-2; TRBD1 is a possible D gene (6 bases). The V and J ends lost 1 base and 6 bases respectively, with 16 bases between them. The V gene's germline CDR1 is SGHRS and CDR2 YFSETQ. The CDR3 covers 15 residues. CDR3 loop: CASSLTGFRTNGYTF. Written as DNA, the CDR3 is TGCGCCAGCAGCTTGACAGGGTTCCGCACTAATGGCTACACCTTC.

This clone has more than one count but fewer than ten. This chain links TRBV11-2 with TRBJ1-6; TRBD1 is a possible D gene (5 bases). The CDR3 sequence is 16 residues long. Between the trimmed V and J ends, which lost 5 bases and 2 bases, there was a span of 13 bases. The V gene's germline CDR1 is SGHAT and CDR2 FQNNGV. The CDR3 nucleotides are TGTGCCAGCAGCCGTTACCCGACAGCCTATAATTCACCCCTCCACTTT. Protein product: CASSRYPTAYNSPLHF.

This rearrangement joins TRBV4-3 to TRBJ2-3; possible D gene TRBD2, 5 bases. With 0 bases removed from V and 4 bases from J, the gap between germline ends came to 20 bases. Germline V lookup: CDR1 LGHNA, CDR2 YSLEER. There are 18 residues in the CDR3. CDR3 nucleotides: TGCGCCAGCAGCCAAGAGGCGATGCGGGTTGGGATCTCAGATACGCAGTATTTT. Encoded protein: CASSQEAMRVGISDTQYF.

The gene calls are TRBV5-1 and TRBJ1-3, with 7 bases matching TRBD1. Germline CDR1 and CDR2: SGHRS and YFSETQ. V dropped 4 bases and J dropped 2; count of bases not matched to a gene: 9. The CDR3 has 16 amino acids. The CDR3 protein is CASSLDGQAPGNTIYF. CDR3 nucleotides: TGCGCCAGCAGCCTTGACGGACAGGCGCCTGGAAACACCATATATTTT.

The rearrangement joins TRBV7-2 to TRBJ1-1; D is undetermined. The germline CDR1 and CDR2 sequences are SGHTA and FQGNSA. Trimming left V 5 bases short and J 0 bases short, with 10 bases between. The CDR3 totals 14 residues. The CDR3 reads CASSPSSVNTEAFF. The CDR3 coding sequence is TGTGCCAGCAGCCCCTCTTCGGTGAACACTGAAGCTTTCTTT.

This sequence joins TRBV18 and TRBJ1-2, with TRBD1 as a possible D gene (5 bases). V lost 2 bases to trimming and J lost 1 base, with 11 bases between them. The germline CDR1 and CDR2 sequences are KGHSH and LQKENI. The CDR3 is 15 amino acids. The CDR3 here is CASSPSRVGNYGYTF. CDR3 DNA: TGTGCCAGCTCACCATCCAGGGTGGGTAACTATGGCTACACCTTC.

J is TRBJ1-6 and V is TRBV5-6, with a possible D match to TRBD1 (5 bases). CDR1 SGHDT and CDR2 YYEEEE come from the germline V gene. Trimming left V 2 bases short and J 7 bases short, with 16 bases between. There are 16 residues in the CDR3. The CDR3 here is CASSLLFGTDNSPLHF. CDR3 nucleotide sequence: TGTGCCAGCAGCTTATTATTCGGGACTGACAATTCACCCCTCCACTTT.

CDR3 in DNA: TGTGCCAGCAGCTTGGGGACAGGGCCTGGGAATTCACCCCTCCACTTT. It is translated as CASSLGTGPGNSPLHF. The chain carries TRBV5-5 and TRBJ1-6; 8 bases align to TRBD1. This CDR3 is built from 16 residues. The junction had 6 bases not matched to a gene; V was cut back by 0 bases and J by 7 bases. Germline V gives CDR1 SGHKS, CDR2 YYEKEE (reference sequence).

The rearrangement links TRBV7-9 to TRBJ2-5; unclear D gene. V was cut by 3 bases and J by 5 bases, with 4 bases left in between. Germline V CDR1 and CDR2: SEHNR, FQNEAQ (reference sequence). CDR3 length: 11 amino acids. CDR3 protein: CASSFGETQYF. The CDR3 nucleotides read TGTGCCAGCAGCTTCGGGGAGACCCAGTACTTC. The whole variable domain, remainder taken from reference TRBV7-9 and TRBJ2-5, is DTGVSQNPRHKITKRGQNVTFRCDPISEHNRLYWYRQTLGQGPEFLTYFQNEAQLEKSRLLSDRFSAERPKGSFSTLEIQRTEQGDSAMYLCASSFGETQYFGPGTRLLVL.

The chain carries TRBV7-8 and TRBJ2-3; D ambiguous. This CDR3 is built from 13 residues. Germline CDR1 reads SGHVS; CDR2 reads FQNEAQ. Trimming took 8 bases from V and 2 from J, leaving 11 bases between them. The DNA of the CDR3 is TGTGCCAGCCGCAACACCCTCACAGATACGCAGTATTTT. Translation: CASRNTLTDTQYF. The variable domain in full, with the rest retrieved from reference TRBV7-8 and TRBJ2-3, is GAGVSQSPRYKVAKRGQDVALRCDPISGHVSLFWYQQALGQGPEFLTYFQNEAQLDKSGLPSDRFFAERPEGSVSTLKIQRTQQEDSAVYLCASRNTLTDTQYFGPGTRLTVL.

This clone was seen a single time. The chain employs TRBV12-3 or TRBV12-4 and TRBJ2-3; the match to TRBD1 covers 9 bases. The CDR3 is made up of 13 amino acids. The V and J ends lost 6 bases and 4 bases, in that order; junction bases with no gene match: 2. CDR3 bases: TGTGCCAGCAGACAGGGGGCATCAGATACGCAGTATTTT. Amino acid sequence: CASRQGASDTQYF.

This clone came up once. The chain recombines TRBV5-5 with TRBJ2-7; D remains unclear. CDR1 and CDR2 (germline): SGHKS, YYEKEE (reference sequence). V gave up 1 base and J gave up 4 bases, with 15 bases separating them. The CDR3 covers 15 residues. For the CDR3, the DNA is TGTGCCAGCAGCTTGTTGCCGGGTCAGAGTTACGAGCAGTACTTC. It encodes CASSLLPGQSYEQYF.

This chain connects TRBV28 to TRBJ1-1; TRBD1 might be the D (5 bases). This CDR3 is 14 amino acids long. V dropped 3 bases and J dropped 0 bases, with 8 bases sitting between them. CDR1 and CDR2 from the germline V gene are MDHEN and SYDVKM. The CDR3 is CASSLGLLNTEAFF. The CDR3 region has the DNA TGTGCCAGCAGTTTGGGACTCCTGAACACTGAAGCTTTCTTT.

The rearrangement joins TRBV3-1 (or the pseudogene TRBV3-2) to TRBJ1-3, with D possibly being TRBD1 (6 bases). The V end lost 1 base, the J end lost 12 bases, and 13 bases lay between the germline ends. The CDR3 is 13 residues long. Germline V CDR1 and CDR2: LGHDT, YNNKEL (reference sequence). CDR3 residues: CASSQGTAQGIYF. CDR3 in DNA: TGTGCCAGCAGCCAAGGGACAGCGCAGGGCATATATTTT.

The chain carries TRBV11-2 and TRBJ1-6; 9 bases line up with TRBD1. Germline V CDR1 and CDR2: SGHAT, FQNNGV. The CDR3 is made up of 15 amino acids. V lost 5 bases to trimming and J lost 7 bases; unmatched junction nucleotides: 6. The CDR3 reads CASSIQTGGNSPLHF. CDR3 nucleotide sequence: TGTGCCAGCAGCATACAGACAGGGGGGAATTCACCCCTCCACTTT.

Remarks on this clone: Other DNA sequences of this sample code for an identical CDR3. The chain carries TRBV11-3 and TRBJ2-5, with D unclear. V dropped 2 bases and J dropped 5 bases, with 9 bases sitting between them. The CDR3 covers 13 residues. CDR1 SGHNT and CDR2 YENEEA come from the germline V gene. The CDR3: CASSLNRVETQYF. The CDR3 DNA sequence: TGTGCCAGCAGCTTAAACCGGGTCGAGACCCAGTACTTC.

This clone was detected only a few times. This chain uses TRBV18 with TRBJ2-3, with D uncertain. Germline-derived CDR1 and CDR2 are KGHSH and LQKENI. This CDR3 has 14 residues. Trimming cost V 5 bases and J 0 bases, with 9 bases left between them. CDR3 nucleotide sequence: TGTGCCAGCTCATTTCAGACTAGCACAGATACGCAGTATTTT. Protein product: CASSFQTSTDTQYF.

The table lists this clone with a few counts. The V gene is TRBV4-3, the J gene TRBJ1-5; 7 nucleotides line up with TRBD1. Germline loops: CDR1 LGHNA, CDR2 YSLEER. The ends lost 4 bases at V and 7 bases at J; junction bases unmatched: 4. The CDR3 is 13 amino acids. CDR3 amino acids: CASSPGQAQPQHF. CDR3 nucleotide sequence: TGCGCCAGCAGCCCCGGACAGGCCCAGCCCCAGCATTTT.

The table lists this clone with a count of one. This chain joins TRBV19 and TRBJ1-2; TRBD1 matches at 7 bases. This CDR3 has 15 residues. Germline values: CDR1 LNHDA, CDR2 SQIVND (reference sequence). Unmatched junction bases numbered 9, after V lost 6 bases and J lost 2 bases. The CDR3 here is CASRIAGTVNYGYTF. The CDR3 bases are TGTGCCAGTAGAATCGCCGGGACAGTGAACTATGGCTACACCTTC. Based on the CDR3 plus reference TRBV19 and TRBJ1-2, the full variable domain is DGGITQSPKYLFRKEGQNVTLSCEQNLNHDAMYWYRQDPGQGLRLIYYSQIVNDFQKGDIAEGYSVSREKKESFPLTVTSAQKNPTAFYLCASRIAGTVNYGYTFGSGTRLTVV.

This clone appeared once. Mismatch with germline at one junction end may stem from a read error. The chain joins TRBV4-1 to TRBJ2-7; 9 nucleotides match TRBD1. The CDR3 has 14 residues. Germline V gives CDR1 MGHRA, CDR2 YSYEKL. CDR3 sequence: CASSQDQGQGPPSF. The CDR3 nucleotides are TGCGCCAGCAGCCAAGATCAGGGACAGGGCCCTCCCAGTTTC.

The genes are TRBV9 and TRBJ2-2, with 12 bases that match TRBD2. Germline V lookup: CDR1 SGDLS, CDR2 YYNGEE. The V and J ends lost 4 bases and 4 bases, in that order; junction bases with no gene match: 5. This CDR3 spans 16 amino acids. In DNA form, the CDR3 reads TGTGCCAGCAGCCTAGCGGGGGGGCCAGGCACCGGGGAGCTGTTTTTT. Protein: CASSLAGGPGTGELFF.

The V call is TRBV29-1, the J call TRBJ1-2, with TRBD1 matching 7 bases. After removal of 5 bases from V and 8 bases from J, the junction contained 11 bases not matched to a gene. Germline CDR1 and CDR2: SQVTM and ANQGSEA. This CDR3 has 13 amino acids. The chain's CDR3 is CSVRAGGGFGYTF. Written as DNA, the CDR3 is TGCAGCGTTAGGGCAGGGGGTGGTTTCGGCTACACCTTC.